These 20 T cell receptor beta chains were sequenced from one sample in a study of regulatory T cells in long-lasting Graves disease. Arm-PCR of CDR3 regions and iRepertoire HTBI primers were the basis on which TCR beta libraries were built. TCRdb redid the calling of the multiplex PCR reads with MiXCR, one entry per CDR3 protein. This table holds around 300,000 distinct CDR3 sequences, around 23% found once. Described time point: persistent/refractory GD, antithyroid drugs over 5 years with positive TRAb. Making the TCR library involved RNA that had been extracted from PBMCs. Here the sequenced sample was peripheral blood mononuclear cells (PBMCs), taken when the disease was refractory, from a patient treated with antithyroid drugs. The receptors shown here come from a female donor with Graves disease.

This clonotype has at least ten counts. The chain employs TRBV28 and TRBJ2-7, with 10 bases aligning to TRBD1. The trim removed 3 bases at V and 2 bases at J, leaving 4 bases unmatched. CDR3 length: 15 residues. CDR1 is MDHEN, CDR2 SYDVKM, per germline. Here the CDR3 reads CASSFGDRGPYEQYF. CDR3 nucleotide sequence: TGTGCCAGCAGTTTTGGGGACAGGGGACCCTACGAGCAGTACTTC. The complete variable domain, with remaining parts taken from reference TRBV28 and TRBJ2-7, reads DVKVTQSSRYLVKRTGEKVFLECVQDMDHENMFWYRQDPGLGLRLIYFSYDVKMKEKGDIPEGYSVSREKKERFSLILESASTNQTSMYLCASSFGDRGPYEQYFGPGTRLTVT.

The chain joins TRBV2 to TRBJ1-1, with unresolved D. CDR3 length: 13 amino acids. Looked up from germline, CDR1 is SNHLY and CDR2 is FYNNEI. Trimming removed 6 bases from V and 6 bases from J, with 14 bases in between. CDR3 in amino acids: CASRNGFRPEAFF. In DNA form, the CDR3 reads TGTGCCAGCAGGAATGGCTTTCGACCTGAAGCTTTCTTT.

This clonotype was counted ten times or more. The chain has TRBV3-1 and TRBJ2-2, with D perhaps matching TRBD2 (5 bases). In germline, CDR1 is LGHDT, CDR2 YNNKEL (reference sequence). V was shortened by 0 bases and J by 7 bases, with 6 bases between the two germline ends. This CDR3 region has 13 residues. The CDR3 here is CASSQDRGGELFF. CDR3 nucleotide sequence: TGTGCCAGCAGCCAAGATCGGGGCGGGGAGCTGTTTTTT.

The rearrangement joins TRBV6-2 or TRBV6-3 to TRBJ1-2, with 9 bases aligning to TRBD1. The germline V gene encodes CDR1 MNHEY and CDR2 SVGEGT. The trim removed 4 bases at V and 8 bases at J, leaving 11 bases unmatched. The CDR3 is made up of 15 amino acids. This CDR3 is CASSLILQGAKGYTF. CDR3 coding DNA: TGTGCCAGCAGTTTGATTTTACAGGGGGCAAAAGGCTACACCTTC.

This clonotype was observed many times. The V call is TRBV7-3, the J call TRBJ2-7; D not certain. The CDR3 has 15 residues. Deletions cut 2 bases from V and 3 bases from J, with 14 bases between. Germline V gene sequence: CDR1 SGHTA, CDR2 FQGTGA. The CDR3 DNA reads as TGTGCCAGCAGCTTATTCCCGGGTAAGAACTACGAGCAGTACTTC. It encodes CASSLFPGKNYEQYF.

Turning to this clonotype: A much larger clone lies one base from this, so it may be a read error. V and J are TRBV10-3 and TRBJ1-2, with 7 bases lining up with TRBD1. The CDR3 runs 13 residues. Looked up from germline, CDR1 is ENHRY and CDR2 is SYGVKD. CDR3 residues: CAIKGTADYGCTF. For the CDR3, the DNA is TGTGCCATCAAGGGGACAGCGGACTATGGCTGCACCTTC.

This clonotype was found many times. The V and J genes are TRBV27 and TRBJ2-7; D is perhaps TRBD1 or TRBD2 (6 bases each). Per the germline V gene, CDR1 is MNHEY and CDR2 is SMNVEV (reference sequence). The CDR3 is made up of 14 amino acids. Trimming removed 2 bases from V and 2 bases from J, with 10 bases in between. The CDR3 protein is CASSLGGPPYEQYF. The CDR3 DNA follows: TGTGCCAGCAGTTTAGGGGGGCCCCCCTACGAGCAGTACTTC.

This clonotype was observed at least ten times. The J gene is TRBJ1-1, the V gene TRBV30; no firm D call. CDR3 size: 12 residues. Trimming cost V 1 base and J 1 base, with 4 bases left between them. Germline V gene sequence: CDR1 GTSNPN, CDR2 SVGIG (reference sequence). The CDR3: CAWSDPNTEAFF. The DNA of the CDR3 is TGTGCCTGGAGTGACCCGAACACTGAAGCTTTCTTT.

Many counts were recorded for this clonotype. The chain couples TRBV18 to TRBJ1-2; no clear D. The CDR3 extends over 13 amino acids. V shed 2 bases and J shed 5 bases, with 9 bases lying between them. Germline V lookup: CDR1 KGHSH, CDR2 LQKENI. The CDR3 region is CASSPKVEYGYTF. The DNA of the CDR3 is TGTGCCAGCTCACCAAAGGTCGAGTATGGCTACACCTTC. Variable domain in full (rest from reference TRBV18 and TRBJ1-2): NAGVMQNPRHLVRRRGQEARLRCSPMKGHSHVYWYRQLPEEGLKFMVYLQKENIIDESGMPKERFSAEFPKEGPSILRIQQVVRGDSAAYFCASSPKVEYGYTFGSGTRLTVV.

The J gene is TRBJ1-4, the V gene TRBV29-1, with D hard to call. Germline V lookup: CDR1 SQVTM, CDR2 ANQGSEA. The CDR3 is 12 residues long. Between the trimmed V and J ends, which lost 4 bases and 5 bases, there was a span of 8 bases. The CDR3 bases are TGCAGCGTTGTGGCGGAGAATGAAAAACTGTTTTTT. Protein sequence: CSVVAENEKLFF.

The DNA for the CDR3 is TGTGCCAGCAGTGCGGGACAGGGCACAGATACGCAGTATTTT. Translating it yields CASSAGQGTDTQYF. The chain has TRBV6-4 and TRBJ2-3, with 8 nucleotides matching TRBD1. This CDR3 has 14 amino acids. V lost 4 bases to trimming and J lost 1 base; unmatched junction nucleotides: 1. CDR1 is MRHNA and CDR2 is SNTAGT in the germline V gene.

In this sample, this clonotype turned up many times. The chain employs TRBV11-1 and TRBJ1-1, with a tentative D call TRBD1 (6 bases). The V end was cut by 3 bases, the J end by 4 bases, with 9 bases between. Germline lookup yields CDR1 SGHAT and CDR2 FQDESV (reference sequence). The CDR3 sequence is 13 residues long. Here the CDR3 DNA reads TGTGCCAGCAGCTTTCGGGGGCGCACTGAAGCTTTCTTT. Translated, it gives CASSFRGRTEAFF.

This clonotype has a count of ten or more. V is TRBV27 and J is TRBJ1-1, with TRBD1 as a possible D gene (5 bases). The V gene's germline CDR1 is MNHEY and CDR2 SMNVEV (reference sequence). The length of the CDR3 is 15 residues. Trimming removed 5 bases at V and 0 bases at J, with 13 bases between. In DNA, the CDR3 is TGTGCCAGCAGTCTCCCACTGACAGTGAACACTGAAGCTTTCTTT. Translating gives CASSLPLTVNTEAFF.

The CDR3 is CASSRGTRNTGELFF. The CDR3 nucleotides read TGTGCCAGCTCCCGTGGGACGAGAAACACCGGGGAGCTGTTTTTT. The genes are TRBV6-1 and TRBJ2-2; possibly TRBD1 or TRBD2 for D (5 bases each). The germline V gene encodes CDR1 MNHNS and CDR2 SASEGT. V shed 8 bases and J shed 2 bases, with 15 bases lying between them. The CDR3 has 15 residues.

Worth noting for this clonotype: Since a much larger clone is just one base distant, this may be a read error. The rearrangement uses TRBV6-1 and TRBJ1-2; no reliable D call. The ends were cut back, 8 bases at V and 6 bases at J, with 16 bases in the middle. This CDR3 is built from 13 residues. Germline V gene lookup returns CDR1 MNHNS and CDR2 SASEGT. CDR3 in amino acids: CASSSVETHGYTF. The DNA of the CDR3 is TGTGCCAGCTCTTCCGTGGAGACCCATGGCTACACCTTC.

This clonotype occurred a few times. The chain recombines TRBV19 with TRBJ1-2; no clear D. The CDR3 is 11 residues long. Germline V CDR1 and CDR2: LNHDA, SQIVND (reference sequence). In nucleotides, the CDR3 is TGTGCGACCACCGGGGACTATGGCTACACCTTC. Residues: CATTGDYGYTF.

This clonotype was seen more than once but under ten times. The chain recombines TRBV29-1 with TRBJ2-4; TRBD1 aligns across 9 bases. This CDR3 is 13 amino acids long. After removal of 4 bases from V and 8 bases from J, the junction contained 6 bases not matched to a gene. Per germline, CDR1 SQVTM and CDR2 ANQGSEA. The CDR3: CSVGGTGRDIQYF. The CDR3 nucleotides read TGCAGCGTTGGGGGGACAGGGCGGGACATTCAGTACTTC.

This rearrangement joins TRBV7-9 to TRBJ2-7, with TRBD2 matching 8 bases. V trimming: 7 bases; J trimming: 4 bases; junction bases outside the gene matches: 6. This CDR3 has 13 residues. From germline, CDR1 is SEHNR and CDR2 FQNEAQ (reference sequence). This CDR3 reads CASTGGPGYEQYF. As DNA, the CDR3 is TGTGCCAGCACGGGAGGGCCAGGGTACGAGCAGTACTTC.

Of note for this clonotype: A read error is likely, as this CDR3 ends without the conserved phenylalanine or tryptophan. The rearrangement joins TRBV19 to TRBJ2-7; D is ambiguous. There are 12 residues in the CDR3. CDR1 and CDR2 from the germline V gene are LNHDA and SQIVND (reference sequence). The V and J ends lost 10 bases and 1 base respectively, with 11 bases between them. Here the CDR3 reads CATSDRSYEQYL. The CDR3 DNA reads TGTGCCACCTCTGACCGGTCCTACGAGCAGTACCTC.

The chain is built from TRBV6-2 or TRBV6-3 and TRBJ2-7, with D hard to call. The V and J ends lost 5 bases and 6 bases respectively, with 8 bases between them. Looked up from germline, CDR1 is MNHEY and CDR2 is SVGEGT. CDR3 length equals 11 residues. Here the CDR3 reads CASSPLPEQYF. DNA for the CDR3: TGTGCCAGCAGTCCTCTTCCCGAGCAGTACTTC.